The clone carrying this T cell receptor beta chain was picked up a small number of times. Antigen unknown. The data stem from a study of T cell repertoires in aging, cancer and after chemotherapy. Background on the study: Donors were grouped into six age bands spanning 30 or younger through 70 or older.

CDR3 size: 13 residues. CDR1 and CDR2 (germline): SQVTM, ANQGSEA. Trimming took 6 bases from V and 4 from J, leaving 15 bases between them. Broader study findings: In cancer patients, declining TCR diversity with age involved lost richness and lost evenness. Median generation probability rose over the chemotherapy interval in each cancer cohort, suggesting rebound thymic output.

Rearranged V-D-J TRB sequences were amplified with a mixed TRB-A/B primer pool. TCRdb re-called the multiplex PCR reads with MiXCR, one entry per CDR3 protein. The data show 2,000 to 3,000 distinct CDR3 sequences, with 45% to 55% seen just once and around 5.5% held by the top ten. TCR beta rearrangements were amplified from peripheral blood genomic DNA. This chain uses TRBV29-1 with TRBJ2-5; D might be TRBD2 (5 bases). This TCR came from a human donor with a blood cancer. The sequenced sample consisted of blood. DNA of the CDR3: TGCAGCGTGCCTCGGGAAAATGGAGAGACCCAGTACTTC. It specifies CSVPRENGETQYF.